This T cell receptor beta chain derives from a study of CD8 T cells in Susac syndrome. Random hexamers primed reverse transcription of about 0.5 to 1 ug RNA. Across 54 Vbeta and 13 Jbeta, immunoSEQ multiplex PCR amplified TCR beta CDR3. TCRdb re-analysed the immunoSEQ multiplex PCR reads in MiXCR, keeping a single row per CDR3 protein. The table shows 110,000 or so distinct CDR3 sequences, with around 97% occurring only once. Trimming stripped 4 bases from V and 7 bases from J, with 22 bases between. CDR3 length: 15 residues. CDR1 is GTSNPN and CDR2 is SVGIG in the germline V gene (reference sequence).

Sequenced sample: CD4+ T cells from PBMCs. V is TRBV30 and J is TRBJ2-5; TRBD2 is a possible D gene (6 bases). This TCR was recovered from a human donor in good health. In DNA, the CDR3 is TGTGCCTGGACCCTGACTAGTATTGGGTTCGGGACCCAGTACTTC. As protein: CAWTLTSIGFGTQYF.